Sequencing of this T cell receptor (beta chain) was carried out in a study of graft-versus-host responses after intestinal transplantation (dated by TCRdb to about 2021). For context, the study as a whole: The transplants that recipients received were multivisceral, liver-intestinal, or isolated intestinal. Every recipient was given anti-thymocyte globulin induction, followed by about 3 years of maintenance tacrolimus and steroids. Bulk TCR-beta CDR3 sequencing was used to track graft-versus-host and host-versus-graft alloreactive T cell clones in the graft, circulation and bone marrow after intestinal transplantation. Alloreactive clones were identified by sequencing pre-transplant mixed lymphocyte reaction products and comparing these products with unstimulated pre-transplant donor and recipient T cells. Of the 20 to 30 intestinal transplant recipients enrolled in the cohort, one of whom was a retransplant, a few patients without pretransplant specimens were excluded. A peak of at least 4% donor T cells among recipient peripheral blood mononuclear cells was the definition used for donor T cell macrochimerism. Rather than being sequenced by the commercial service, samples from a few later patients were sequenced in-house on an Illumina MiSeq and processed with MiXCR. Broader findings and caveats from the paper: In patients with donor T cell macrochimerism, the allografts had high GvH to HvG T cell clonal ratios. The relatively low number and heterogeneity of intestinal transplant patients limited the conclusions. Early after transplant, peak levels of circulating GvH clones were found to be associated with declines in HvG clones. GvH clones turned up in recipient bone marrow, with some appearing earlier in ileal mucosa or blood, a pattern consistent with an intestinal mucosal origin.

Libraries were built with the immunoSEQ multiplex PCR assay. For most patients, genomic DNA was isolated using the Qiagen DNeasy Blood and Tissue Kit and was shipped frozen to Adaptive Biotechnologies for TCR sequencing. Adaptive Biotechnologies carried out high-throughput TCR-beta CDR3 sequencing of genomic DNA for most patients. In the authors' own workflow: TCR sequencing data were retrieved from Adaptive's ImmunoSEQ software for around 18 patients, whereas three other patients were processed with MiXCR and VDJtools. To correct CD4 versus CD8 sorting errors, any sequence found in both subsets at a frequency ratio below 5:1 was removed. CDR3 nucleotide sequences shared between donor and recipient were removed because the origin of such sequences could not be assigned. At least 2-fold expansion over unstimulated cells and a minimum CFSE-low frequency of 0.002% (template counts) or 0.001% (read counts) were required for clones to be classified as alloreactive. A clone was considered mappable if detected in the sequenced pre-transplant spleen, lymph node, or MLR CFSE-low populations of the donor or recipient. Cumulative frequency of alloreactive clones was calculated as a percentage of all sequences weighted by copy number. This immuneACCESS table, as held by TCRdb, lists in-frame sequences with V and J called but not all clones. Of the missing ones, under half trace to an unresolved V gene in checked studies; the others have no known cause. That table supplies the V and J calls and clone size; D and trimming were determined from the DNA. Present in this sample are under 140,000 clones, over 85% of which were seen just once. The biggest ten clones account for roughly 0.5% of the sample.

The intended sense of this specimen's time point label: cells obtained before transplantation from donor or recipient. CD3+CD4+ and CD3+CD8+ populations were FACS-sorted from unstimulated pre-transplant donor and recipient cells taken from spleen or lymph nodes. On this clone: Its antigen remains undetermined. It has no much larger one-base neighbor in the sample; base qualities were not kept.

The junction shows trimming of 0 bases on V and 2 bases on J, plus 11 bases between the germline ends. Inclusive of the bounding cysteine and phenylalanine, the CDR3 is 15 residues long. Only CDR3 DNA is held: 45 bases, read in frame from base 1. CDR1 and CDR2 (SGHAT, FQNNGV) derive from the germline V gene. The sequence was collected from a human donor who received an intestinal transplant. The sequenced sample was unstimulated CD8+ T cells sorted from spleen or lymph node cells, obtained before intestinal transplant. This chain is built from TRBV11-2 and TRBJ2-7, with the D gene too uncertain to name. The bases read TGTGCCAGCAGCTTAGATTACGGCCCCACCTACGAGCAGTACTTC. It is translated as CASSLDYGPTYEQYF. With the portions outside the CDR3 filled from the reference TRBV11-2 and TRBJ2-7 genes, the complete variable region becomes EAGVAQSPRYKIIEKRQSVAFWCNPISGHATLYWYQQILGQGPKLLIQFQNNGVVDDSQLPKDRFSAERLKGVDSTLKIQPAKLEDSAVYLCASSLDYGPTYEQYFGPGTRLTVT.